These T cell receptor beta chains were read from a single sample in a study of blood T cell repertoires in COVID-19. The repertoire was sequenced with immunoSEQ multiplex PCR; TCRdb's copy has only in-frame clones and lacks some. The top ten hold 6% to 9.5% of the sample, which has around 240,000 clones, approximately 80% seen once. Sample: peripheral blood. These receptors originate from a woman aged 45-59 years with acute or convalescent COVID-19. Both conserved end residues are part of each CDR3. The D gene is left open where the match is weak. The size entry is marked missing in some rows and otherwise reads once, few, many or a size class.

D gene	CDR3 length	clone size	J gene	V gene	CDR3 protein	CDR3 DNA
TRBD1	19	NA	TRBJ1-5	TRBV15	CATSPILGQARTQWQPQHF	TGTGCCACCAGTCCAATATTAGGACAGGCGCGCACACAATGGCAGCCCCAGCATTTT
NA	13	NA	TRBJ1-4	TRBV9	CASSSGQDEKLFF	TGTGCCAGCAGCTCCGGACAAGATGAAAAACTGTTTTTT
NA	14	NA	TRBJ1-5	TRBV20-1	CSASVAAENQPQHF	TGCAGTGCTAGTGTGGCAGCGGAGAATCAGCCCCAGCATTTT
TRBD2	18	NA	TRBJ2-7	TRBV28	CASSLGLAGGLGKNEQYF	TGTGCCAGCAGTTTGGGTCTAGCGGGAGGCTTGGGCAAGAACGAGCAGTACTTC
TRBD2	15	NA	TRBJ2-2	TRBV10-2	CATRGLAANTGELFF	TGCGCCACCCGGGGACTAGCGGCTAACACCGGGGAGCTGTTTTTT
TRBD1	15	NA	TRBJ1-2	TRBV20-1	CSASRVDRGDYGYTF	TGCAGTGCTAGTCGGGTGGACAGGGGAGACTATGGCTACACCTTC
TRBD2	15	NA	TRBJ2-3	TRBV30	CAWSAGLAGADTQYF	TGTGCCTGGAGTGCGGGACTAGCGGGAGCAGATACGCAGTATTTT
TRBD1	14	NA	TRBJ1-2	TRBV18	CASSPPGQGNGYTF	TGTGCCAGCTCACCACCAGGACAGGGAAATGGCTACACCTTC
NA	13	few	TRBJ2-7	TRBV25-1	CASSAAGHDEQYF	TGTGCCAGCTCCGCGGCAGGGCACGACGAGCAGTACTTC
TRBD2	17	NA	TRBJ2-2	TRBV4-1	CASSQVLRREGTGELFF	TGCGCCAGCAGCCAAGTTCTCCGGCGGGAGGGCACCGGGGAGCTGTTTTTT
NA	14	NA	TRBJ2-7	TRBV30	CAWSVSSLLYEQYF	TGTGCCTGGAGTGTATCTAGCCTCCTCTACGAGCAGTACTTC
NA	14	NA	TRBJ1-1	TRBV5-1	CASSLAGRSTEAFF	TGCGCCAGCAGCTTGGCCGGCCGGAGCACTGAAGCTTTCTTT
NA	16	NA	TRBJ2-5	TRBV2	CASSQGVAGPQETQYF	TGTGCCAGCAGCCAGGGGGTAGCGGGGCCCCAAGAGACCCAGTACTTC
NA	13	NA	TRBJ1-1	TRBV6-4	CASSRTANTEAFF	TGTGCCAGCAGTCGGACAGCGAACACTGAAGCTTTCTTT
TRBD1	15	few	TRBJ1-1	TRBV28	CASSFGGQGDTEAFF	TGTGCCAGCAGTTTCGGGGGACAGGGGGACACTGAAGCTTTCTTT
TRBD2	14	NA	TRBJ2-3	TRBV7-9	CASRGLALTDTQYF	TGTGCCAGCAGGGGACTAGCCCTCACAGATACGCAGTATTTT
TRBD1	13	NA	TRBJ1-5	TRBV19	CASSIDSTGERHF	TGTGCCAGTAGTATAGATTCGACAGGGGAAAGGCATTTT